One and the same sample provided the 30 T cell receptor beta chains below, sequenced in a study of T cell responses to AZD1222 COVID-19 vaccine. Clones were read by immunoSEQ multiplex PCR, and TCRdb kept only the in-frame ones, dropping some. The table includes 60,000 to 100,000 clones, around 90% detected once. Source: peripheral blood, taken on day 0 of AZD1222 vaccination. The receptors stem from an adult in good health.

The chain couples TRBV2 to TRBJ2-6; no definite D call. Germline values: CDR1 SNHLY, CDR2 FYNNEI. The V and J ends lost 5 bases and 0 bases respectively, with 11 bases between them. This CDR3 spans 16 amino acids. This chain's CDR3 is CASSTTVTSGANVLTF. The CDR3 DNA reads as TGTGCCAGCAGTACGACCGTAACCTCTGGGGCCAACGTCCTGACTTTC.

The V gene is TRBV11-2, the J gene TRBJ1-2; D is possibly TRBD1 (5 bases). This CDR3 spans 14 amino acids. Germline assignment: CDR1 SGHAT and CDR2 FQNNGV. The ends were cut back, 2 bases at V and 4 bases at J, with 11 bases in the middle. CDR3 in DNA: TGTGCCAGCAGCTTAACTAGGGGCTCCTATGGCTACACCTTC. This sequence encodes CASSLTRGSYGYTF.

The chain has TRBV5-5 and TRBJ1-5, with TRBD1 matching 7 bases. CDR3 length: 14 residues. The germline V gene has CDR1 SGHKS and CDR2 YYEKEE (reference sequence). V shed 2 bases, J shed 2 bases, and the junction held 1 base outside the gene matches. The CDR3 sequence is CASSFDRGNQPQHF. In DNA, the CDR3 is TGTGCCAGCAGCTTCGACAGGGGCAATCAGCCCCAGCATTTT.

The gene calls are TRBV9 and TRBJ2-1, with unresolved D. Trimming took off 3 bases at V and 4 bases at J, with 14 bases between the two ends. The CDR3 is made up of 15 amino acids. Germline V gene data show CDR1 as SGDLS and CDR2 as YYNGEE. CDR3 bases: TGTGCCAGCAGCGCAGACCAACCGGCATACAATGAGCAGTTCTTC. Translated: CASSADQPAYNEQFF.

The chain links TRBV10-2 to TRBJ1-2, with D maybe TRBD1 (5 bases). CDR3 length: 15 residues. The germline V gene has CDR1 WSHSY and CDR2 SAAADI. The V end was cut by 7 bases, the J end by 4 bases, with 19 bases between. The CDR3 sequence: CASTERGASVYGYTF. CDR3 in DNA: TGCGCCAGCACCGAACGGGGCGCCAGTGTCTATGGCTACACCTTC.

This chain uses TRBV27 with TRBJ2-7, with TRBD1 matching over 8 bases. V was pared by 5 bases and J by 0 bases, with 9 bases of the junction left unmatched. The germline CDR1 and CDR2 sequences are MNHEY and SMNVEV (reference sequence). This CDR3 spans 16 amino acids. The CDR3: CASSPGTGRASYEQYF. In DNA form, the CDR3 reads TGTGCCAGCAGTCCCGGGACAGGAAGGGCCTCCTACGAGCAGTACTTC.

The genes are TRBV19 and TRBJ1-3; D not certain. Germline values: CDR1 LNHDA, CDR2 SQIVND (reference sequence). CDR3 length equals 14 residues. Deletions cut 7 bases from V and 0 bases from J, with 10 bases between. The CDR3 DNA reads TGTGCCAGTACCCCGTGGGCCTCTGGAAACACCATATATTTT. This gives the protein CASTPWASGNTIYF.

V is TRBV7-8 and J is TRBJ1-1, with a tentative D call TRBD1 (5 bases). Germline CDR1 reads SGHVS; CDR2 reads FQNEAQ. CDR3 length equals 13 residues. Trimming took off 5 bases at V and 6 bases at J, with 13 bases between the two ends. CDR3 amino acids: CASSRDEAAEAFF. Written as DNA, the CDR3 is TGTGCCAGCAGCCGGGACGAGGCCGCTGAAGCTTTCTTT. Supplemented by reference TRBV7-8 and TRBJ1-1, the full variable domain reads GAGVSQSPRYKVAKRGQDVALRCDPISGHVSLFWYQQALGQGPEFLTYFQNEAQLDKSGLPSDRFFAERPEGSVSTLKIQRTQQEDSAVYLCASSRDEAAEAFFGQGTRLTVV.

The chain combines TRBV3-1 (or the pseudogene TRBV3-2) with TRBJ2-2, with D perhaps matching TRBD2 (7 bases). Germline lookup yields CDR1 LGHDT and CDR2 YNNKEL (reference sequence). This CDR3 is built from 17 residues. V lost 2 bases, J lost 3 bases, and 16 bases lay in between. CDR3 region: CASSQRGAGVDTGELFF. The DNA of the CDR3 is TGTGCCAGCAGCCAAAGGGGGGCGGGAGTGGACACCGGGGAGCTGTTTTTT.

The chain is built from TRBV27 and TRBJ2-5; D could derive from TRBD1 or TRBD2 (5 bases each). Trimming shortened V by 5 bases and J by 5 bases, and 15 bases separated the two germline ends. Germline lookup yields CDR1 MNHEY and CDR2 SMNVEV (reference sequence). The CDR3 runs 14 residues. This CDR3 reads CASSATAWEETQYF. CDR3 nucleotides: TGTGCCAGCAGTGCGACAGCCTGGGAGGAGACCCAGTACTTC.

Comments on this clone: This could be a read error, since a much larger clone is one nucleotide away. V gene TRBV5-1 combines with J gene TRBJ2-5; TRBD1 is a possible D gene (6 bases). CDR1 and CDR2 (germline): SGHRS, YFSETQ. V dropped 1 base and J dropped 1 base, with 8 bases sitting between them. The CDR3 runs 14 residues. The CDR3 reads CASSLQDSQETQYF. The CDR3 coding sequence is TGCGCCAGCAGCTTGCAGGACAGCCAAGAGACCCAGTACTTC.

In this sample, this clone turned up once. CDR3 residues: CSASTGGGTEAFF. CDR3 nucleotides: TGCAGCGCCTCAACAGGGGGCGGAACTGAAGCTTTCTTT. The chain links TRBV29-1 to TRBJ1-1, with 9 bases lining up with TRBD1. There are 13 residues in the CDR3. With 7 bases clipped from V and 5 bases from J, the junction kept 8 bases outside the gene matches. CDR1 and CDR2 (germline): SQVTM, ANQGSEA.

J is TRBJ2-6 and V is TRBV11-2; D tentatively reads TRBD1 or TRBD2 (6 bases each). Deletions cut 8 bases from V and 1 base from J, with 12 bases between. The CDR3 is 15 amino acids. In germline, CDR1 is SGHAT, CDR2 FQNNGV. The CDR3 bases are TGTGCCAGCGGGGGGCAATTTTCTGGGGCCAACGTCCTGACTTTC. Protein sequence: CASGGQFSGANVLTF.

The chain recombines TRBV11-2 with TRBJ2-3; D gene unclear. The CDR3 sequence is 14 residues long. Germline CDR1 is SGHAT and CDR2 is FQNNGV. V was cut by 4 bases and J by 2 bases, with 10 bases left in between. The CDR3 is CASSSRGATDTQYF. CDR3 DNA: TGTGCCAGCAGCTCCCGAGGTGCCACAGATACGCAGTATTTT.

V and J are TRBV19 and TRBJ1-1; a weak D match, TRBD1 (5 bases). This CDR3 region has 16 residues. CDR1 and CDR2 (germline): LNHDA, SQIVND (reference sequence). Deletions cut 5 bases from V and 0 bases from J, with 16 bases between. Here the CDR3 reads CASSDEGYDLNTEAFF. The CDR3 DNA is TGTGCCAGTAGTGACGAGGGGTACGATCTGAACACTGAAGCTTTCTTT.

CDR3 amino acids: CASSVDAISTDTQYF. CDR3 sequence (DNA): TGTGCCAGCAGCGTAGATGCGATTAGCACAGATACGCAGTATTTT. The chain is built from TRBV9 and TRBJ2-3, with no clear D. Trimming stripped 0 bases from V and 0 bases from J, with 8 bases between. CDR3 size: 15 residues. Germline loops: CDR1 SGDLS, CDR2 YYNGEE.

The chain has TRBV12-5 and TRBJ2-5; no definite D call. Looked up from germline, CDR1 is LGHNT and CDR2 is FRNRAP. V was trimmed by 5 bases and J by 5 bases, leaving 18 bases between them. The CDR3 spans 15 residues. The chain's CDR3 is CASGGPDGPYETQYF. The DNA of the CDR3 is TGTGCTAGTGGTGGCCCGGACGGACCCTACGAGACCCAGTACTTC.

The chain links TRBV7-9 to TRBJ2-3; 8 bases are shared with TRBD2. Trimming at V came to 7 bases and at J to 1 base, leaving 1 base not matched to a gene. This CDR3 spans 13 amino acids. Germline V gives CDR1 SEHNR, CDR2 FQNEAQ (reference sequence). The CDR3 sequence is CASISGGTDTQYF. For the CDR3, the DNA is TGTGCCAGCATTAGCGGGGGCACAGATACGCAGTATTTT. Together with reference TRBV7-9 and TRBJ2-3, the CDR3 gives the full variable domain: DTGVSQNPRHKITKRGQNVTFRCDPISEHNRLYWYRQTLGQGPEFLTYFQNEAQLEKSRLLSDRFSAERPKGSFSTLEIQRTEQGDSAMYLCASISGGTDTQYFGPGTRLTVL.

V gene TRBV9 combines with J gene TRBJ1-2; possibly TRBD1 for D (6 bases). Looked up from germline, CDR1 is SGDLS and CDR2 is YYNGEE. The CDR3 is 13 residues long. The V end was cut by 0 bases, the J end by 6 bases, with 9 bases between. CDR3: CASSVEQGDGYTF. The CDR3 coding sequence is TGTGCCAGCAGCGTAGAACAGGGTGATGGCTACACCTTC.

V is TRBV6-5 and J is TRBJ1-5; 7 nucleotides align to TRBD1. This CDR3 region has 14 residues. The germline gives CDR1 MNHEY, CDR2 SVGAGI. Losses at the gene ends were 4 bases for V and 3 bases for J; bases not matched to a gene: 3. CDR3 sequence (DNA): TGTGCCAGCAGTTCGGGACAGCACAATCAGCCCCAGCATTTT. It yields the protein CASSSGQHNQPQHF.

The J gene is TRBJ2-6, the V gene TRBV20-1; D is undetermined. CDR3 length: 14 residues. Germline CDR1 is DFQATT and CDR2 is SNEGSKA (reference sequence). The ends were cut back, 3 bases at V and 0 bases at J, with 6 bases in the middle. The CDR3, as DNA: TGCAGTGCTAGTACCGTCTCTGGGGCCAACGTCCTGACTTTC. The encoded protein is CSASTVSGANVLTF.

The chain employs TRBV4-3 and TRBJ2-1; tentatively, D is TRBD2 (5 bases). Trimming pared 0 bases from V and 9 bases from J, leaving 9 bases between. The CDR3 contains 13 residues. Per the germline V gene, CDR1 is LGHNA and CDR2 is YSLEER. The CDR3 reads CASSQDSRGEQFF. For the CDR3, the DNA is TGCGCCAGCAGCCAAGATTCCCGGGGTGAGCAGTTCTTC.

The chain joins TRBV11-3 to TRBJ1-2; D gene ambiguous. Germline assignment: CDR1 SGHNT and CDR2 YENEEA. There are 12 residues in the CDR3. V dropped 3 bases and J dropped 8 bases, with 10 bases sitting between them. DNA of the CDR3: TGTGCCAGCAGCTTTGGACTCCTCGGCTACACCTTC. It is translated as CASSFGLLGYTF.

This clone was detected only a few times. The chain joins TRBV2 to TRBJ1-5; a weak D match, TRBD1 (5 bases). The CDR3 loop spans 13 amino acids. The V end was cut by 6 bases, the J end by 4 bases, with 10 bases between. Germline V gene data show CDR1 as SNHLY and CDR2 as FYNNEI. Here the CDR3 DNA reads TGTGCCAGCAGGGGCAGGGAGAATCAGCCCCAGCATTTT. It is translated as CASRGRENQPQHF.

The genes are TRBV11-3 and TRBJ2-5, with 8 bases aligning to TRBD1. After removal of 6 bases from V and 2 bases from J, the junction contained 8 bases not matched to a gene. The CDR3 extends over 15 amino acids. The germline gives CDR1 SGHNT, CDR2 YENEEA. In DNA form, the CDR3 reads TGTGCCAGCAGGTTCGGGACAGGAGGACAAGAGACCCAGTACTTC. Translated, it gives CASRFGTGGQETQYF.

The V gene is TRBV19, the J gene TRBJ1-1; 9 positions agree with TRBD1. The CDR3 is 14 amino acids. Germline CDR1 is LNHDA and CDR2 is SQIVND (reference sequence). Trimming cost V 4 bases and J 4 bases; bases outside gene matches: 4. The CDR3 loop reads CASSKWDRATEAFF. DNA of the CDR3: TGTGCCAGTAGTAAGTGGGACAGGGCCACTGAAGCTTTCTTT.

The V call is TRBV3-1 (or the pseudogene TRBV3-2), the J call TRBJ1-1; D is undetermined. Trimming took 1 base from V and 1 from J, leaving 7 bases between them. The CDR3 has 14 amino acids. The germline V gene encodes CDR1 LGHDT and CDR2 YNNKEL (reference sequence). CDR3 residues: CASSQGRENTEAFF. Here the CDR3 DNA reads TGTGCCAGCAGCCAAGGCCGGGAGAACACTGAAGCTTTCTTT.

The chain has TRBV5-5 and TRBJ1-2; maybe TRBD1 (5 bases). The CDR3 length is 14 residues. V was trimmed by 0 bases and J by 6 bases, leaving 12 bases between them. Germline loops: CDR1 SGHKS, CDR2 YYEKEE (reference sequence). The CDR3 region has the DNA TGTGCCAGCAGCTTGGTGAGAGGGACGGATGGCTACACCTTC. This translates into CASSLVRGTDGYTF.

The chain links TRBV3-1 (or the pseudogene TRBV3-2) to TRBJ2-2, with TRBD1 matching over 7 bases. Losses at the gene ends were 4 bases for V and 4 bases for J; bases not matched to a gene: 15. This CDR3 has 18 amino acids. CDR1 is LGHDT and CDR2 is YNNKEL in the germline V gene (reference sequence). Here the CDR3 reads CASSPRGRSPSGTGELFF. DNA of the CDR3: TGTGCCAGCAGCCCAAGGGGGCGGAGCCCCTCGGGCACCGGGGAGCTGTTTTTT.

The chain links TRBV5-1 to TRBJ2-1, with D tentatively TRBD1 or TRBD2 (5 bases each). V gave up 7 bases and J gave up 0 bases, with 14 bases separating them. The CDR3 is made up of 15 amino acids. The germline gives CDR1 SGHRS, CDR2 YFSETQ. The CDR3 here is CASGGQASSYNEQFF. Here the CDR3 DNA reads TGCGCCAGCGGGGGTCAGGCGAGCTCCTACAATGAGCAGTTCTTC.